This TCR beta chain stems from a study of sequential checkpoint blockade in melanoma. The sample's treatment: randomized to nivolumab then ipilimumab (arm A) or the reverse (arm B). Germline assignment: CDR1 MNHEY and CDR2 SVGAGI. This CDR3 has 16 residues. Sequencing used immunoSEQ multiplex PCR; TCRdb keeps in-frame clones, though not all of them. The sample comprises some 17,000 clones, approximately 80% of which are singletons, and 12% rests with the top ten. As regards this clone: Relative to the germline gene, one junction end is altered; a read error may explain this.

The rearrangement links TRBV6-5 to TRBJ1-1; D perhaps matches TRBD1 (6 bases). The source was CD8+ T cells sorted from blood (inferred from file names), collected from a patient given nivolumab and ipilimumab in sequence. The TCR was taken from a human donor with melanoma. The CDR3 nucleotides are TGTGCCAGCAGTAACTCTGTAGGACAGTTGAACACTGAAGCTTTCTTT. It specifies CASSNSVGQLNTEAFF.